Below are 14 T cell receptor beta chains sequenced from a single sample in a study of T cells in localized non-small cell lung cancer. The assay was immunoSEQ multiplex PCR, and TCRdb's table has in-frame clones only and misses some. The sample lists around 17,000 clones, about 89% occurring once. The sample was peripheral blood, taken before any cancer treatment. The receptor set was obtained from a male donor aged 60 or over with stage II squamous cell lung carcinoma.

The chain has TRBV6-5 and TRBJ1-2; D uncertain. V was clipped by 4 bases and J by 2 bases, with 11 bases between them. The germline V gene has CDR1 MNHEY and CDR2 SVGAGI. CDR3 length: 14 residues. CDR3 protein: CASSSDTFNYGYTF. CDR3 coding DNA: TGTGCCAGCAGTTCTGACACCTTCAACTATGGCTACACCTTC.

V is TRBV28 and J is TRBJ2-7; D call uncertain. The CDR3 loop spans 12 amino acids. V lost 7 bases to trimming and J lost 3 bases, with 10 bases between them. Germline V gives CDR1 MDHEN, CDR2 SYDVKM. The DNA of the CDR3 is TGTGCCAGCAAGGCCAGTCACTACGAGCAGTACTTC. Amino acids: CASKASHYEQYF.

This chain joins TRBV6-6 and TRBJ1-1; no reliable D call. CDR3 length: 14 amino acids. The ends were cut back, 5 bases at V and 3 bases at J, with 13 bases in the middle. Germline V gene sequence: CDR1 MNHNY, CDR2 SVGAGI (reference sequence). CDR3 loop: CASSTHGSDTEAFF. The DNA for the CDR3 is TGTGCCAGCAGTACACACGGGTCGGACACTGAAGCTTTCTTT.

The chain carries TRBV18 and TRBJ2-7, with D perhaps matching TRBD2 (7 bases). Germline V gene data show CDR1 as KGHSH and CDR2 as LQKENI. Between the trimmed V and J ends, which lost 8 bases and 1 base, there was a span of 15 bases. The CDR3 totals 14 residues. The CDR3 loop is CASNTRGGSYEQYF. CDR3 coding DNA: TGTGCCAGCAACACAAGGGGGGGGTCCTACGAGCAGTACTTC.

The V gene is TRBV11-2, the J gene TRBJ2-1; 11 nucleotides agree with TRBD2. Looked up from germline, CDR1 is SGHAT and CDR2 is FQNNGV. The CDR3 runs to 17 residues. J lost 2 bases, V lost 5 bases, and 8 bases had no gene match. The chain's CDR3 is CASSPRGGLAAYNEQFF. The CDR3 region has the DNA TGTGCCAGCAGCCCCAGGGGGGGACTAGCGGCCTACAATGAGCAGTTCTTC.

Here the CDR3 DNA reads TGTGCCAGCAGTTTCAGCTTGGAGAATCAGCCCCAGCATTTT. It codes for CASSFSLENQPQHF. The chain combines TRBV28 with TRBJ1-5, with D unresolved. Germline V CDR1 and CDR2: MDHEN, SYDVKM. The CDR3 totals 14 residues. V lost 3 bases and J lost 4, with 10 bases in between.

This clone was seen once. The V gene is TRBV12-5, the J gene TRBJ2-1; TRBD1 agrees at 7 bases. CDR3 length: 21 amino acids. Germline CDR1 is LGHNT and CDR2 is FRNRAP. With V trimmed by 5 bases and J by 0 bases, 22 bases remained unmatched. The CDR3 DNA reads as TGTGCTAGTGGTCAACTTTCAGGGGGACGCGATCCTTCTGGCTCCTACAATGAGCAGTTCTTC. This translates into CASGQLSGGRDPSGSYNEQFF.

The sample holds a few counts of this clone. CDR3 protein: CASSLERSSGNTIYF. The CDR3, as DNA: TGTGCCAGCAGCCTAGAACGGTCCTCTGGAAACACCATATATTTT. The chain uses TRBV13 and TRBJ1-3; no reliable D call. The germline V gene encodes CDR1 PRHDT and CDR2 FYEKMQ (reference sequence). The CDR3 is 15 residues long. Trimming cost V 5 bases and J 0 bases, with 11 bases left between them.

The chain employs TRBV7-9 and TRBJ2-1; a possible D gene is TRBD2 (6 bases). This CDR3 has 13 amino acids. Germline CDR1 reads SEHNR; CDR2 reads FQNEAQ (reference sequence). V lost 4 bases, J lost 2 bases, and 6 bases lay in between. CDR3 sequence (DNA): TGTGCCAGCAGCTCGGGGGCCTACAATGAGCAGTTCTTC. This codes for CASSSGAYNEQFF. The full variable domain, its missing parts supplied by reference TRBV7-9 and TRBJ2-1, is DTGVSQNPRHKITKRGQNVTFRCDPISEHNRLYWYRQTLGQGPEFLTYFQNEAQLEKSRLLSDRFSAERPKGSFSTLEIQRTEQGDSAMYLCASSSGAYNEQFFGPGTRLTVL.

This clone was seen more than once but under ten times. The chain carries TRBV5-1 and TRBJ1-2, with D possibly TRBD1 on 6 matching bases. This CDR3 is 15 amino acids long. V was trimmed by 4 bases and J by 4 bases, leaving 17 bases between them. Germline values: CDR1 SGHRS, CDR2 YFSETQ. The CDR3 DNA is TGCGCCAGCAGCACCAACACAGGGAGCGTCTATGGCTACACCTTC. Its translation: CASSTNTGSVYGYTF.

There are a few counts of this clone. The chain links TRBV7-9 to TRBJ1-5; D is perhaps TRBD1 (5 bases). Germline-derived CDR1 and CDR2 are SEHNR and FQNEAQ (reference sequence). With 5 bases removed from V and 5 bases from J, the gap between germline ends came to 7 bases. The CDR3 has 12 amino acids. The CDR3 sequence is CASSMGDQPQHF. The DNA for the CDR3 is TGTGCCAGCAGCATGGGGGATCAGCCCCAGCATTTT. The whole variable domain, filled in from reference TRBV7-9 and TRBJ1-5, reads DTGVSQNPRHKITKRGQNVTFRCDPISEHNRLYWYRQTLGQGPEFLTYFQNEAQLEKSRLLSDRFSAERPKGSFSTLEIQRTEQGDSAMYLCASSMGDQPQHFGDGTRLSIL.

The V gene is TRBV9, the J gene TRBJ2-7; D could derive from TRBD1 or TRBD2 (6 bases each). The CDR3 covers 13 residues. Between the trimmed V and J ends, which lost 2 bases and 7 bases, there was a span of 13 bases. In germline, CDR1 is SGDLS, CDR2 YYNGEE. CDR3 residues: CASSVRDKGEQYF. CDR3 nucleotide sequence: TGTGCCAGCAGCGTGCGGGACAAGGGGGAGCAGTACTTC.

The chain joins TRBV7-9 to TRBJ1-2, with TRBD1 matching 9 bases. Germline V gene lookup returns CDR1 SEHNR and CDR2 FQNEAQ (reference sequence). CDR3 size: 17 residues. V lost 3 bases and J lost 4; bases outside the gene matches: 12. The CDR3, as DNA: TGTGCCAGCAGCTTTAAAGCCCTACAGGGGGCGAGCTATGGCTACACCTTC. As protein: CASSFKALQGASYGYTF.

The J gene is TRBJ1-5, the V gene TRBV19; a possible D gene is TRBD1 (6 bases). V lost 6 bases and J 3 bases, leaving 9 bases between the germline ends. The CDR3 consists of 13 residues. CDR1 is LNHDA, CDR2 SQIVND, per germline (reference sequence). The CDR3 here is CASSRTVNQPQHF. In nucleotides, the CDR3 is TGTGCCAGTAGCAGGACAGTCAATCAGCCCCAGCATTTT.